The rows below give T cell receptor beta chains drawn from one sample of a study of neurological immune-mediated disorders. A single record per CDR3 protein comes from TCRdb applying MiXCR to the 5' RACE reads. The table has around 70,000 distinct CDR3 sequences, roughly 5.5% seen once. Sample: PBMCs. The receptors stem from a woman in her 30s with multiple sclerosis. The CDR3 runs from the conserved cysteine through the conserved F or W. Each record gives: CDR3 length, V gene, CDR3 protein.

len: 15; v_gene: TRBV5-1; CDR3aa: CASSLASAGPDTQYF
len: 14; v_gene: TRBV20-1; CDR3aa: CSARGTGLDQPQHF
len: 14; v_gene: TRBV6-1; CDR3aa: CASSEAPGALLQYF
len: 13; v_gene: TRBV12-3/TRBV12-4; CDR3aa: CASSFGKIYGYTF
len: 17; v_gene: TRBV20-1; CDR3aa: CSARDPLILDRGGGYTF
len: 11; v_gene: TRBV5-4; CDR3aa: CASSLVSEQYF
len: 13; v_gene: TRBV29-1; CDR3aa: CSVPGIPTDTQYF
len: 13; v_gene: TRBV12-3/TRBV12-4; CDR3aa: CASPGTNTGELFF
len: 13; v_gene: TRBV20-1; CDR3aa: CSATPGPNTEAFF
len: 13; v_gene: TRBV7-2; CDR3aa: CASSFDSYNEQFF
len: 15; v_gene: TRBV20-1; CDR3aa: CSARDLAGWGNEQFF